Shown below are 32 T cell receptor beta chains from a single sample sequenced in a study of early T cells in non-severe SARS-CoV-2 infection. TCRdb fed the 5' RACE reads into MiXCR, producing one record per CDR3 protein. The table records 70,000 to 95,000 distinct CDR3 sequences, roughly 16% of them present only once. The sequencing input was whole blood. The receptor source for this set is an adult who was a healthcare worker with PCR-confirmed SARS-CoV-2 infection or an uninfected control (not recorded which).

V usage is TRBV7-9 and J usage is TRBJ2-3; TRBD1 agrees at 9 bases. This CDR3 has 21 amino acids. J gave up 0 bases and V 2 bases, and 18 bases lay outside the gene matches. CDR1 is SEHNR and CDR2 is FQNEAQ in the germline V gene (reference sequence). CDR3 amino acids: CASSLPWTGDFRGLSTDTQYF. CDR3 sequence (DNA): TGTGCCAGCAGCTTACCTTGGACAGGGGACTTCAGGGGTCTAAGCACAGATACGCAGTATTTT.

This chain uses TRBV30 with TRBJ2-7, with D perhaps TRBD1 (5 bases). Trimming removed 4 bases at V and 4 bases at J, with 14 bases between. This CDR3 spans 13 amino acids. CDR1 is GTSNPN and CDR2 is SVGIG in the germline V gene (reference sequence). CDR3 residues: CAWKSQGKYEQYF. The CDR3 region has the DNA TGTGCCTGGAAGTCGCAGGGAAAATACGAGCAGTACTTC. Complete variable domain (other parts from reference TRBV30 and TRBJ2-7): SQTIHQWPATLVQPVGSPLSLECTVEGTSNPNLYWYRQAAGRGLQLLFYSVGIGQISSEVPQNLSASRPQDRQFILSSKKLLLSDSGFYLCAWKSQGKYEQYFGPGTRLTVT.

This clonotype was picked up a small number of times. The chain employs TRBV12-3 or TRBV12-4 and TRBJ2-3; 11 bases match TRBD1. The CDR3 runs to 16 residues. The V gene end was trimmed by 4 bases and the J gene end by 3 bases; junction bases not matched to a gene: 6. The CDR3 loop is CASSSHGTGGTDTQYF. DNA for the CDR3: TGTGCCAGCAGTTCCCACGGGACAGGGGGGACAGATACGCAGTATTTT.

The chain has TRBV12-3 or TRBV12-4 and TRBJ1-1; D uncertain. Deletions cut 3 bases from V and 6 bases from J, with 14 bases between. The CDR3 has 14 residues. CDR3 region: CASSFSLYNSEAFF. DNA of the CDR3: TGTGCCAGCAGTTTCTCCCTGTATAACTCTGAAGCTTTCTTT.

This clonotype was observed a handful of times. This rearrangement joins TRBV13 to TRBJ2-7; D possibly corresponds to TRBD2 (6 bases). The V and J ends lost 4 bases and 4 bases respectively, with 14 bases between them. Germline V gene sequence: CDR1 PRHDT, CDR2 FYEKMQ (reference sequence). The CDR3 is 14 amino acids. CDR3 in amino acids: CASSSRLDQYEQYF. In nucleotides, the CDR3 is TGTGCCAGCAGCTCACGACTAGATCAGTACGAGCAGTACTTC. The full variable domain, its missing parts supplied by reference TRBV13 and TRBJ2-7, is AAGVIQSPRHLIKEKRETATLKCYPIPRHDTVYWYQQGPGQDPQFLISFYEKMQSDKGSIPDRFSAQQFSDYHSELNMSSLELGDSALYFCASSSRLDQYEQYFGPGTRLTVT.

The genes are TRBV4-1 and TRBJ2-5; 9 bases agree with TRBD1. Germline CDR1 is MGHRA and CDR2 is YSYEKL. This CDR3 comprises 16 residues. With 3 bases clipped from V and 5 bases from J, the junction kept 10 bases outside the gene matches. This CDR3 reads CASSQGGQGASETQYF. CDR3 sequence (DNA): TGCGCCAGCAGCCAGGGGGGACAGGGAGCGTCGGAGACCCAGTACTTC.

This clonotype was recorded a few times. This chain links TRBV2 with TRBJ2-5, with D tentatively TRBD2 (5 bases). Germline values: CDR1 SNHLY, CDR2 FYNNEI. V lost 10 bases to trimming and J lost 4 bases, with 19 bases between them. The CDR3 has 14 amino acids. In DNA form, the CDR3 reads TGTGCCACCACTAGAGGCGGACCGTTAGAGACCCAGTACTTC. Translation: CATTRGGPLETQYF.

This clonotype came up a few times. The rearrangement joins TRBV20-1 to TRBJ2-3; no clear D gene. CDR1 is DFQATT and CDR2 is SNEGSKA in the germline V gene (reference sequence). Trimming left V 0 bases short and J 4 bases short, with 11 bases between. The CDR3 is 14 residues long. CDR3 bases: TGCAGTGCTAGAGATCGCTTAGGTGCAGATACGCAGTATTTT. Translated, it gives CSARDRLGADTQYF.

The chain is built from TRBV6-1 and TRBJ1-1, with D perhaps matching TRBD1 (5 bases). Between the trimmed V and J ends, which lost 4 bases and 0 bases, there was a span of 18 bases. The CDR3 covers 17 residues. Germline V gives CDR1 MNHNS, CDR2 SASEGT. The CDR3 spells CASSGYDRGLMNTEAFF. The CDR3 DNA reads TGTGCCAGCAGTGGGTACGACAGAGGGTTGATGAACACTGAAGCTTTCTTT.

The genes are TRBV24-1 and TRBJ2-1, with 9 nucleotides matching TRBD1. This CDR3 is built from 15 residues. Germline CDR1 and CDR2: KGHDR and SFDVKD. V was pared by 2 bases and J by 3 bases, with 1 base of the junction left unmatched. CDR3: CATSDYRGLYNEQFF. The CDR3 DNA reads as TGTGCCACCAGTGATTACAGGGGGCTCTACAATGAGCAGTTCTTC.

The V gene is TRBV20-1, the J gene TRBJ2-7; 13 nucleotides line up with TRBD2. V was clipped by 6 bases and J by 4 bases; unmatched bases: 15. Germline lookup yields CDR1 DFQATT and CDR2 SNEGSKA (reference sequence). This CDR3 has 17 residues. This CDR3 reads CSAPSLAGGLVKYEQYF. In DNA form, the CDR3 reads TGCAGTGCGCCGTCACTAGCGGGGGGGTTAGTTAAATACGAGCAGTACTTC.

V usage is TRBV29-1 and J usage is TRBJ2-7; 8 bases align to TRBD2. V trimming: 6 bases; J trimming: 5 bases; junction bases outside the gene matches: 12. The CDR3 spans 14 residues. Germline V lookup: CDR1 SQVTM, CDR2 ANQGSEA. The CDR3 region has the DNA TGCAGCGTCCACACCGGGGGGGCTCTAGACGAGCAGTACTTC. The encoded protein is CSVHTGGALDEQYF.

This clonotype was seen a few times. The chain joins TRBV12-3 or TRBV12-4 to TRBJ1-1; D uncertain. The CDR3 is made up of 11 amino acids. The germline V and J ends were trimmed by 5 bases and 3 bases, with 4 bases remaining between them. The CDR3 bases are TGTGCCAGCAGTCACTACACTGAAGCTTTCTTT. It translates to CASSHYTEAFF.

In this sample, this clonotype turned up a few times. The V call is TRBV12-3 or TRBV12-4, the J call TRBJ2-1; a possible D gene is TRBD2 (7 bases). Trimming took off 4 bases at V and 0 bases at J, with 16 bases between the two ends. CDR3 length: 17 residues. CDR3 DNA: TGTGCCAGCAGTTCCCGGGGGGCGGATAGCTCCTACAATGAGCAGTTCTTC. The encoded protein is CASSSRGADSSYNEQFF.

This clonotype was detected a few times. This chain links TRBV5-1 with TRBJ2-2, with TRBD2 identical over 13 bases. Losses at the gene ends were 4 bases for V and 5 bases for J; bases not matched to a gene: 11. The CDR3 length is 18 residues. Germline V gene sequence: CDR1 SGHRS, CDR2 YFSETQ. The CDR3 spells CASSPQLAGGPQTGELFF. CDR3 in DNA: TGCGCCAGCAGCCCACAACTAGCGGGAGGGCCGCAGACCGGGGAGCTGTTTTTT.

The rearrangement joins TRBV28 to TRBJ2-3; 8 bases agree with TRBD2. Germline V CDR1 and CDR2: MDHEN, SYDVKM. The ends lost 2 bases at V and 2 bases at J; junction bases unmatched: 3. The CDR3 consists of 15 residues. The CDR3 DNA follows: TGTGCCAGCAGTTTAGCGGGGGGACACACAGATACGCAGTATTTT. This sequence encodes CASSLAGGHTDTQYF.

The table lists this clonotype with a few counts. The genes are TRBV19 and TRBJ1-5, with 7 positions matching TRBD1. The CDR3 loop spans 12 amino acids. Unmatched junction bases numbered 0, after V lost 10 bases and J lost 0 bases. Per germline, CDR1 LNHDA and CDR2 SQIVND (reference sequence). CDR3 nucleotides: TGTGCCACAGGGGGTAGCAATCAGCCCCAGCATTTT. Translation: CATGGSNQPQHF.

This clonotype was found many times. The gene calls are TRBV18 and TRBJ2-7; D is undetermined. Germline-derived CDR1 and CDR2 are KGHSH and LQKENI. The CDR3 is 14 residues long. V was clipped by 6 bases and J by 0 bases, with 12 bases between them. CDR3 bases: TGTGCCAGCTCTCTTAGGGCGGACTCCTACGAGCAGTACTTC. It yields the protein CASSLRADSYEQYF.

The chain has TRBV3-1 and TRBJ1-2; 8 bases fit TRBD1. The J segment lost 5 bases and the V segment lost 3 bases, leaving 5 bases of the junction unmatched. The CDR3 sequence is 14 residues long. The germline V gene has CDR1 LGHDT and CDR2 YNNKEL (reference sequence). CDR3 sequence: CASSQGGQEYGYTF. As DNA, the CDR3 is TGTGCCAGCAGCCAGGGGGGACAGGAGTATGGCTACACCTTC.

V gene TRBV29-1 combines with J gene TRBJ1-2; the match to TRBD1 covers 10 bases. The CDR3 spans 13 residues. Germline CDR1 and CDR2: SQVTM and ANQGSEA. V trimming: 5 bases; J trimming: 9 bases; junction bases outside the gene matches: 9. CDR3 protein: CSVRSGQGYCYTF. CDR3 sequence (DNA): TGCAGCGTTCGATCGGGACAGGGGTATTGCTACACCTTC.

The genes are TRBV6-5 and TRBJ1-6, with a possible D match to TRBD1 (6 bases). The V and J ends lost 9 bases and 8 bases respectively, with 20 bases between them. CDR1 and CDR2 from the germline V gene are MNHEY and SVGAGI. This CDR3 comprises 15 residues. As DNA, the CDR3 is TGTGCCAGGAGTACGCCGGGACACCAAGATTCACCCCTCCACTTT. This translates into CARSTPGHQDSPLHF.

The chain is built from TRBV5-1 and TRBJ1-3, with no clear D. CDR1 and CDR2 from the germline V gene are SGHRS and YFSETQ. The V and J ends lost 0 bases and 0 bases respectively, with 10 bases between them. This CDR3 comprises 16 residues. The CDR3 DNA reads as TGCGCCAGCAGCTTGGAGGGCCGGAGCTCTGGAAACACCATATATTTT. This translates into CASSLEGRSSGNTIYF.

This clonotype was counted only a few times. This sequence joins TRBV11-2 and TRBJ1-6; D call uncertain. Germline assignment: CDR1 SGHAT and CDR2 FQNNGV. The germline V and J ends were trimmed by 5 bases and 6 bases, with 5 bases remaining between them. CDR3 length: 12 amino acids. Here the CDR3 reads CASSPSNSPLHF. In DNA, the CDR3 is TGTGCCAGCAGCCCCAGTAATTCACCCCTCCACTTT. The full variable domain, with the rest looked up from reference TRBV11-2 and TRBJ1-6, is EAGVAQSPRYKIIEKRQSVAFWCNPISGHATLYWYQQILGQGPKLLIQFQNNGVVDDSQLPKDRFSAERLKGVDSTLKIQPAKLEDSAVYLCASSPSNSPLHFGNGTRLTVT.

The V gene is TRBV28, the J gene TRBJ2-1, with D tentatively TRBD2 (6 bases). The CDR3 totals 13 residues. Looked up from germline, CDR1 is MDHEN and CDR2 is SYDVKM. The V end lost 3 bases, the J end lost 4 bases, and 7 bases lay between the germline ends. CDR3: CASSLRGYNEQFF. CDR3 nucleotide sequence: TGTGCCAGCAGTTTGCGGGGTTACAATGAGCAGTTCTTC. The complete variable domain, with remaining parts taken from reference TRBV28 and TRBJ2-1, reads DVKVTQSSRYLVKRTGEKVFLECVQDMDHENMFWYRQDPGLGLRLIYFSYDVKMKEKGDIPEGYSVSREKKERFSLILESASTNQTSMYLCASSLRGYNEQFFGPGTRLTVL.

This clonotype occurred a few times. This chain connects TRBV7-3 to TRBJ2-1; D is unclear. This CDR3 comprises 14 residues. Germline CDR1 is SGHTA and CDR2 is FQGTGA. Trimming cost V 1 base and J 4 bases, with 8 bases left between them. The CDR3 spells CASSLNSGYNEQFF. DNA for the CDR3: TGTGCCAGCAGCTTAAATTCAGGTTACAATGAGCAGTTCTTC.

Details on this clonotype: A much larger clone lies a single base off, so this may be a read error. The chain links TRBV11-2 to TRBJ2-2; D perhaps matches TRBD1 (5 bases). CDR3 length equals 15 residues. Germline V lookup: CDR1 SGHAT, CDR2 FQNNGV. Here the CDR3 DNA reads TGTACCAGCAGCTTAGGTGACAGAAACACCGGGGAGCTGTTTTTT. This gives the protein CTSSLGDRNTGELFF.

V and J are TRBV4-1 and TRBJ2-5; unclear D gene. V lost 0 bases to trimming and J lost 4 bases, with 12 bases between them. CDR1 is MGHRA, CDR2 YSYEKL, per germline. The CDR3 consists of 15 residues. CDR3 loop: CASSQEEGLLETQYF. CDR3 coding DNA: TGCGCCAGCAGCCAAGAGGAAGGGTTGTTAGAGACCCAGTACTTC.

J is TRBJ2-7 and V is TRBV12-3 or TRBV12-4; TRBD1 might be the D (6 bases). Trimming cost V 2 bases and J 0 bases, with 17 bases left between them. CDR3 length equals 17 residues. This CDR3 is CASSLWGSGHSSYEQYF. CDR3 coding DNA: TGTGCCAGCAGTTTATGGGGCTCGGGACACTCCTCCTACGAGCAGTACTTC.

This sequence joins TRBV5-1 and TRBJ1-1, with D perhaps matching TRBD1 (5 bases). CDR3 size: 14 residues. Trimming shortened V by 6 bases and J by 2 bases, and 14 bases separated the two germline ends. Germline lookup yields CDR1 SGHRS and CDR2 YFSETQ. CDR3 bases: TGCGCCAGCACTTTGGGGACCAAAAACACTGAAGCTTTCTTT. As protein: CASTLGTKNTEAFF.

This clonotype has a count of ten or more. The CDR3 loop reads CSARVIGTNSEQYF. The CDR3 DNA sequence: TGCAGTGCTAGAGTGATAGGGACTAACTCCGAGCAGTACTTC. The chain recombines TRBV20-1 with TRBJ2-7, with 7 positions matching TRBD2. The germline CDR1 and CDR2 sequences are DFQATT and SNEGSKA (reference sequence). CDR3 length: 14 residues. The V segment lost 1 base and the J segment 6 bases; nucleotides outside the gene matches: 9.

The chain carries TRBV5-3 and TRBJ1-6; D is unresolved. TRBV5-3 is flagged as an ORF with uncertain function. Trimming shortened V by 0 bases and J by 7 bases, and 14 bases separated the two germline ends. The CDR3 is 16 amino acids. The CDR3 nucleotides read TGTGCCAGAAGCTTGGCCGGTCAGGTGCAAAATTCACCCCTCCACTTT. Protein sequence: CARSLAGQVQNSPLHF.

This clonotype was seen only a few times. The V call is TRBV10-2, the J call TRBJ1-6; D is unresolved. Germline-derived CDR1 and CDR2 are WSHSY and SAAADI. The CDR3 contains 15 residues. Trimming pared 2 bases from V and 6 bases from J, leaving 11 bases between. The CDR3 is CASSEMGGINSPLHF. The CDR3 coding sequence is TGCGCCAGCAGTGAGATGGGCGGGATTAATTCACCCCTCCACTTT.